A few counts support the clone carrying this TCR beta chain. Trimming took 7 bases from V and 1 from J, leaving 16 bases between them. This CDR3 region has 15 residues. RNA transcripts gave rise to amplified TCR beta CDR3 regions. HTBI primers were the set used in a first-round RT-PCR of the TCR CDR3. MiXCR was run by TCRdb on the multiplex PCR reads, yielding one entry per CDR3 protein. The sample includes 550,000 to 700,000 distinct CDR3 sequences, about 43% of them seen just once. This sample stems from a study of T cells in Graves' hyperthyroidism and ophthalmopathy. This clonotype was sampled from an adult woman with Graves' disease, either hyperthyroidism or ophthalmopathy (not recorded which). The rearrangement links TRBV12-3 or TRBV12-4 to TRBJ1-2; D not certain. Input material: peripheral blood or thyroid tissue (not recorded which). CDR3: CASNPGRRINYGYTF. The CDR3 region has the DNA TGTGCCAGCAACCCGGGCCGACGTATTAACTATGGCTACACCTTC.